This T cell receptor beta chain is from a study of cytomegalovirus exposure and HLA in healthy donors. Primers for the PCR totalled 60 Vbeta and 13 Jbeta. Authors' data handling: A later analysis tallied about 80 million unique TCR beta chains, around 11 million of them shared. Libraries were prepared by immunoSEQ multiplex PCR; TCRdb keeps only in-frame clonotypes and omits some of them. That table gives V, J and clone size, and the DNA gave D and trimming. The sample has some 250,000 clones, about 81% seen once. Donors had nominal health at sampling but likely had unrecorded immune exposures. Unmatched junction bases numbered 22, after V lost 4 bases and J lost 11 bases. The length of the CDR3 is 18 residues. Germline-derived CDR1 and CDR2 are SEHNR and FQNEAQ (reference sequence). This clone was seen just once.

The sample consisted of PBMCs. The rearrangement uses TRBV7-9 and TRBJ2-1, with 8 nucleotides matching TRBD2. This sequence originates from a woman aged 40 to 55 in good health and CMV-seropositive. CDR3 protein: CASSSLKSGGPGSHQQFF. In nucleotides, the CDR3 is TGTGCCAGCAGCTCTCTTAAGTCGGGGGGGCCCGGATCTCATCAGCAGTTCTTC.